The present T cell receptor (beta chain) was sequenced within a study of OX40 agonist ivuxolimab in advanced cancers. Across the study: Partial response was recorded in three patients: one hepatocellular carcinoma and two cutaneous melanoma cases.

Trimming removed 5 bases from V and 1 base from J; junction bases left unmatched: 13. Per the germline V gene, CDR1 is MNHEY and CDR2 is SMNVEV (reference sequence). CDR3 length equals 18 residues. Points from the study as a whole: Clonal expansion was seen in CD4+ and CD8+ blood T cells by week 6 at 0.1 to 3.0 mg/kg.

TCRdb's copy holds only in-frame clones and misses some; the assay was immunoSEQ multiplex PCR. The repertoire consists of some 35,000 clones, with around four fifths occurring once and the leading ten covering 20% to 25%. Comment on this clone: The target antigen is unknown.

The V gene is TRBV27, the J gene TRBJ1-4; 7 bases align to TRBD1. The sample was CD4+ or CD8+ T cells sorted from blood, taken in a trial of the OX40 agonist ivuxolimab. The clonotype comes from an adult with an advanced solid tumor such as melanoma, head and neck, liver or kidney cancer. The CDR3: CASSLWDSQSGTNEKLFF. The CDR3 nucleotides are TGTGCCAGCAGTCTCTGGGACAGTCAATCGGGAACTAATGAAAAACTGTTTTTT.